This record concerns one TCR beta chain sequence. The data are from a study of blood T cell repertoires in COVID-19. Study context: Samples representing acute and convalescent COVID-19 were sourced from the United States, Italy and Spain. Sample material is recorded as cDNA or gDNA derived from T cells, B-cell-depleted T cells, or PBMCs.

Authors' data handling: How many nucleated cells were present was estimated from reference gene primer amplification. Some clones are missing from TCRdb's copy, which holds only in-frame ones; the method was immunoSEQ multiplex PCR. The DNA gave D and trimming, while V, J and clone size come from that table. The repertoire holds around 42,000 clones, with over 70% as singletons. The CDR3 runs to 15 residues. Per the germline V gene, CDR1 is LGHNT and CDR2 is FRNRAP. V was clipped by 4 bases and J by 1 base, with 13 bases between them. The sequenced sample was peripheral blood. The V gene is TRBV12-5, the J gene TRBJ2-5; D gene unclear. The sequence was obtained from a woman aged 80 or older with acute or convalescent COVID-19. CDR3 nucleotide sequence: TGTGCTAGTGGTTCCCCCCCCGGAGTCCAAGAGACCCAGTACTTC. This encodes CASGSPPGVQETQYF.